A single TCR beta chain is shown here with its context. Its antigen specificity is not known. Base qualities are not at hand, and no much larger clone is one base apart. This sample is part of a study of T-cell memory formation after mild COVID-19 listed by TCRdb under 2021. General notes on the study: TCR sequence clusters from the two donors were found to be largely donor specific. In two donors, T-cell clones that expanded and contracted after mild COVID-19 were tracked by sequencing TCRalpha and TCRbeta repertoires over time. The cohort comprised two young, previously healthy adult volunteers, one female and one male. Study-wide findings and limitations: Clones that contracted from day 15 to 85 showed balanced CD4/CD8 phenotypes, whereas a second wave of clones that expanded from day 15 to 37 leaned towards CD4+. Contracting CD4+ clones were located mainly in the CM and EM memory subsets, whereas CD8+ clones were found to be enriched in EMRA. SARS-CoV-2 specificity of the second-wave clones peaking on day 37 was not confirmed. The study covered only a couple of mild cases, and larger cohorts including severe cases with pre-infection samples were considered necessary. Some responding clones were detected in pre-infection memory, which suggested that pre-existing cross-reactive memory T cells had joined the SARS-CoV-2 response.

Its CDR3 holds 15 amino acids, cysteine through phenylalanine. Of the read, only the CDR3 DNA is kept; its 45 bases are in frame from base 1. CDR1 is given as SGHRS and CDR2 as YFSETQ, both from the germline V gene. Trimming removed 0 bases from V and 0 bases from J, leaving 8 bases between the germline ends. Sequencing was performed on an Illumina NovaSeq 6000. Using 5'RACE with constant-segment primers, TCRalpha and TCRbeta cDNA libraries were constructed, with sample barcodes and unique molecular identifiers added in the process. RNA was extracted from every sample with Trizol reagent. Amplification of the libraries took two PCR steps, and the second step added a second sample barcode plus Illumina TruSeq adapters. Libraries were sequenced on an Illumina NovaSeq with 2 x 150 bp paired-end reads. Per the authors' processing: The reads were demultiplexed and collapsed into UMI-guided consensus sequences using migec v1.2.7. Using mixcr v2.1.11, UMI consensuses were aligned to TRA and TRB V and J templates and then assembled into clonotypes. Clonotypes were classified as expanded or contracted when called significant by both edgeR and NoisET, with noise models trained on biological replicates. edgeR calls used a false discovery rate-adjusted p below 0.01 and a log2 fold-change threshold of 1. As an exploratory analysis of dynamics, PCA with hierarchical clustering was applied to max-normalized trajectories of the 1000 most abundant clonotypes. Each responding clone was given a CD4 or CD8 phenotype based on the CD4+ and CD8+ repertoires, which had been sequenced separately. In-frame beta chains were kept once TCRdb had trimmed the public reads at Q25 with fastp and called clones with MiXCR. Rows matching on CDR3 protein sequence are summarized as one entry with the most common DNA and genes. It is TCRdb's table, rather than the study itself, that gives the V and J calls and clone size. The sample data list 250,000 or so distinct CDR3 sequences, and 7.5% to 10% of these were observed just once. The ten largest account for roughly a fifth of the sample.

Ficoll-Paque density gradient centrifugation was the method used to isolate PBMCs. The chain joins TRBV5-1 to TRBJ2-3, with no reliable assignment of the D segment. The source material was PBMCs or a T cell subset sorted from them (not recorded which). The sequence came from a man between 18 and 35 years old who had mild COVID-19 (a few samples of this study predate the infection). The sample titles of this study are shuffled in the database, so cell type and time point are left out; the donor was told from shared clones. Here the CDR3 is given as CASSLGYASTDTQYF. The nucleotide sequence reads TGCGCCAGCAGCTTGGGTTATGCTAGCACAGATACGCAGTATTTT.